The next 10 T cell receptor beta chains were all read from a single sample in a study of cytomegalovirus exposure and HLA in healthy donors. TCRdb keeps only in-frame clones here, not all; method: immunoSEQ multiplex PCR. Counted here are some 130,000 clones, about 88% occurring once; the ten biggest clones make up more than 0.95%. Sequencing was performed on PBMCs. These receptors were collected from a woman aged 18-29 years in good health and CMV-seronegative.

This chain uses TRBV10-3 with TRBJ1-5; D might be TRBD1 (5 bases). The CDR3 has 15 residues. The germline V and J ends were trimmed by 0 bases and 4 bases, with 10 bases remaining between them. Germline V gene lookup returns CDR1 ENHRY and CDR2 SYGVKD. The CDR3 here is CAISESQGGNQPQHF. In DNA form, the CDR3 reads TGTGCCATCAGTGAGTCCCAGGGTGGGAATCAGCCCCAGCATTTT.

This clone turned up a few times. The chain combines TRBV29-1 with TRBJ1-1; D is undetermined. V lost 7 bases and J 2 bases, leaving 5 bases between the germline ends. From germline, CDR1 is SQVTM and CDR2 ANQGSEA. This CDR3 region has 10 residues. CDR3 sequence reads: CSAQNTEAFF. The CDR3 region has the DNA TGCAGCGCACAAAACACTGAAGCTTTCTTT. Combining the CDR3 with reference TRBV29-1 and TRBJ1-1 gives the whole variable domain SAVISQKPSRDICQRGTSLTIQCQVDSQVTMMFWYRQQPGQSLTLIATANQGSEATYESGFVIDKFPISRPNLTFSTLTVSNMSPEDSSIYLCSAQNTEAFFGQGTRLTVV.

V gene TRBV7-8 combines with J gene TRBJ1-6; D remains ambiguous. Germline CDR1 and CDR2: SGHVS and FQNEAQ. This CDR3 has 12 amino acids. V dropped 6 bases and J dropped 10 bases, with 10 bases sitting between them. CDR3 sequence reads: CASRGEGSPLHF. The CDR3 bases are TGTGCCAGCAGGGGAGAGGGCTCACCCCTCCACTTT. The variable domain in full, with the rest retrieved from reference TRBV7-8 and TRBJ1-6, is GAGVSQSPRYKVAKRGQDVALRCDPISGHVSLFWYQQALGQGPEFLTYFQNEAQLDKSGLPSDRFFAERPEGSVSTLKIQRTQQEDSAVYLCASRGEGSPLHFGNGTRLTVT.

The J gene is TRBJ2-2, the V gene TRBV5-1; D ambiguous. The CDR3 runs to 15 residues. Trimming removed 0 bases at V and 3 bases at J, with 9 bases between. In germline, CDR1 is SGHRS, CDR2 YFSETQ. CDR3 coding DNA: TGCGCCAGCAGCTTGGTCGTCAGCGACACCGGGGAGCTGTTTTTT. It is translated as CASSLVVSDTGELFF.

Only one count was recorded for this clone. An end of the junction does not agree with germline; a read error may underlie this. In the same sample, other DNA sequences code for this CDR3. The rearrangement joins TRBV7-9 to TRBJ1-2; D possibly corresponds to TRBD1 (6 bases). The CDR3 has 14 amino acids. Germline loops: CDR1 SEHNR, CDR2 FQNEAQ (reference sequence). The CDR3 sequence is CASSLAPQGIGYTF. The CDR3 nucleotides are TGCGCCAGCAGCTTAGCGCCCCAGGGGATTGGCTACACCTTC.

This chain connects TRBV7-9 to TRBJ2-5; 12 nucleotides match TRBD2. The V gene's germline CDR1 is SEHNR and CDR2 FQNEAQ (reference sequence). V shed 4 bases and J 3 bases; nucleotides not matched to a gene: 6. The CDR3 extends over 16 amino acids. This CDR3 reads CASSSQTSGGEETQYF. The CDR3 DNA reads TGTGCCAGCAGCTCCCAGACTAGCGGGGGAGAAGAGACCCAGTACTTC.

The chain uses TRBV5-6 and TRBJ2-3, with D perhaps TRBD2 (5 bases). V was trimmed by 3 bases and J by 0 bases, leaving 14 bases between them. Germline V CDR1 and CDR2: SGHDT, YYEEEE. This CDR3 spans 16 amino acids. The CDR3 here is CASSWMRTPSTDTQYF. The DNA of the CDR3 is TGTGCCAGCAGCTGGATGAGGACTCCTAGCACAGATACGCAGTATTTT. The full variable domain, completed using reference TRBV5-6 and TRBJ2-3, is DAGVTQSPTHLIKTRGQQVTLRCSPKSGHDTVSWYQQALGQGPQFIFQYYEEEERQRGNFPDRFSGHQFPNYSSELNVNALLLGDSALYLCASSWMRTPSTDTQYFGPGTRLTVL.

The rearrangement joins TRBV11-2 to TRBJ1-1; D uncertain. Trimming pared 7 bases from V and 5 bases from J, leaving 8 bases between. Germline CDR1 SGHAT, CDR2 FQNNGV. The CDR3 is made up of 11 amino acids. CDR3 DNA sequence: TGTGCCAGCAACCTAGGTACTGAAGCTTTCTTT. The encoded protein is CASNLGTEAFF.

The V call is TRBV7-9, the J call TRBJ2-7; unclear D gene. From germline, CDR1 is SEHNR and CDR2 FQNEAQ (reference sequence). The V end was cut by 4 bases, the J end by 0 bases, with 16 bases between. The length of the CDR3 is 16 residues. The CDR3 here is CASSSGRSRSSYEQYF. The CDR3 DNA follows: TGTGCCAGCAGCTCCGGCCGGTCGAGGAGCTCCTACGAGCAGTACTTC.

As DNA, the CDR3 is TGTGCCAGCAGCCCAACAGGAGGGACAGGGCAGCGAGAGCAGTTCTTC. Protein sequence: CASSPTGGTGQREQFF. This chain links TRBV7-8 with TRBJ2-1; TRBD1 agrees at 9 bases. This CDR3 has 16 residues. The germline V gene has CDR1 SGHVS and CDR2 FQNEAQ. Trimming removed 5 bases from V and 10 bases from J; junction bases left unmatched: 15.